One sample yielded the 2 T cell receptor beta chains listed below, sequenced in a study of blood T cell repertoires in COVID-19. The method was immunoSEQ multiplex PCR; TCRdb's version includes in-frame clones alone and lacks a portion of them. The data hold about 300,000 clones, with 88% observed a single time. Sequencing was performed on peripheral blood. The source is a man between 18 and 35 years old with active or convalescent COVID-19.

The V call is TRBV6-2 or TRBV6-3, the J call TRBJ2-1; TRBD1 might be the D (5 bases). V was trimmed by 7 bases and J by 5 bases, leaving 18 bases between them. CDR1 and CDR2 (germline): MNHEY, SVGEGT. The CDR3 runs to 15 residues. Here the CDR3 reads CASTPQGFANNEQFF. CDR3 nucleotide sequence: TGTGCCAGCACCCCCCAGGGATTCGCGAACAATGAGCAGTTCTTC.

This clone was observed a single time. The gene calls are TRBV5-1 and TRBJ1-1; TRBD1 matches at 9 bases. V dropped 2 bases and J dropped 4; count of bases not matched to a gene: 9. The length of the CDR3 is 16 residues. CDR1 and CDR2 from the germline V gene are SGHRS and YFSETQ. The DNA of the CDR3 is TGCGCCAGCAGCTTAGCCACAGGGGGCCTGGGCACTGAAGCTTTCTTT. Translating it yields CASSLATGGLGTEAFF. The complete variable domain, with remaining parts taken from reference TRBV5-1 and TRBJ1-1, reads KAGVTQTPRYLIKTRGQQVTLSCSPISGHRSVSWYQQTPGQGLQFLFEYFSETQRNKGNFPGRFSGRQFSNSRSEMNVSTLELGDSALYLCASSLATGGLGTEAFFGQGTRLTVV.